What follows are 27 T cell receptor beta chains derived from one specimen sequenced in a study of blood T cell repertoires in COVID-19. Clones were read by immunoSEQ multiplex PCR, and TCRdb kept only the in-frame ones, dropping some. Of 45,000 to 60,000 clones detected, about 85% appear once; the ten largest clones hold approximately 15%. Sequencing was done on a sample of peripheral blood. These receptors were taken from a human donor in a cohort sampled during active COVID-19.

The rearrangement uses TRBV5-4 and TRBJ1-2, with 8 bases lining up with TRBD1. CDR3 size: 14 residues. The V gene end was trimmed by 0 bases and the J gene end by 4 bases; junction bases not matched to a gene: 2. The V gene's germline CDR1 is SGHNT and CDR2 YYREEE (reference sequence). CDR3 residues: CASSLAGQVYGYTF. CDR3 nucleotides: TGTGCCAGCAGCTTGGCGGGACAGGTCTATGGCTACACCTTC.

The chain carries TRBV18 and TRBJ1-2; 11 nucleotides align to TRBD1. The CDR3 loop spans 16 amino acids. V was pared by 3 bases and J by 3 bases, with 6 bases of the junction left unmatched. Germline CDR1 is KGHSH and CDR2 is LQKENI. CDR3 nucleotide sequence: TGTGCCAGCTCACCGTTCACGGGACAGGGGGACTATGGCTACACCTTC. It codes for CASSPFTGQGDYGYTF.

V and J are TRBV28 and TRBJ1-2; 8 bases map to TRBD1. This CDR3 contains 18 residues. Germline values: CDR1 MDHEN, CDR2 SYDVKM. The V and J ends lost 3 bases and 7 bases, in that order; junction bases with no gene match: 19. The CDR3 DNA is TGTGCCAGCAGTTTGGGCGGGGACAGGCGCCAGGTCCCCTTTGGCTACACCTTC. Translation gives CASSLGGDRRQVPFGYTF.

The chain employs TRBV6-5 and TRBJ1-1, with TRBD1 matching 7 bases. Germline V gene data show CDR1 as MNHEY and CDR2 as SVGAGI. V was pared by 4 bases and J by 3 bases, with 2 bases of the junction left unmatched. There are 13 residues in the CDR3. The CDR3 loop is CASSFDRDTEAFF. The CDR3 region has the DNA TGTGCCAGCAGTTTCGACAGGGACACTGAAGCTTTCTTT.

The chain couples TRBV19 to TRBJ1-2; D not resolved. CDR3 length: 13 amino acids. Germline assignment: CDR1 LNHDA and CDR2 SQIVND (reference sequence). Trimming took 3 bases from V and 8 from J, leaving 13 bases between them. The CDR3 spells CASSIGRSGGYTF. CDR3 coding DNA: TGTGCCAGTAGTATTGGACGGTCGGGGGGCTACACCTTC. Using reference TRBV19 and TRBJ1-2 for the parts outside the CDR3, the full variable domain is DGGITQSPKYLFRKEGQNVTLSCEQNLNHDAMYWYRQDPGQGLRLIYYSQIVNDFQKGDIAEGYSVSREKKESFPLTVTSAQKNPTAFYLCASSIGRSGGYTFGSGTRLTVV.

The chain couples TRBV28 to TRBJ2-1, with D possibly TRBD2 on 5 matching bases. V lost 4 bases to trimming and J lost 6 bases, with 13 bases between them. Germline V gene sequence: CDR1 MDHEN, CDR2 SYDVKM. The CDR3 length is 14 residues. The CDR3 protein is CASSYSFGGNEQFF. In DNA form, the CDR3 reads TGTGCCAGCAGTTATTCGTTTGGAGGCAATGAGCAGTTCTTC.

This clone has more than one count but fewer than ten. The chain is built from TRBV25-1 and TRBJ2-7, with D hard to call. CDR3 length: 16 residues. Trimming left V 4 bases short and J 0 bases short, with 16 bases between. From germline, CDR1 is MGHDK and CDR2 SYGVNS. The CDR3 region is CASSGARQTLSYEQYF. The CDR3, as DNA: TGTGCCAGCAGTGGAGCGCGGCAGACCCTCTCCTACGAGCAGTACTTC.

J is TRBJ1-1 and V is TRBV6-2 or TRBV6-3, with 7 bases matching TRBD1. Germline lookup yields CDR1 MNHEY and CDR2 SVGEGT. V lost 2 bases, J lost 1 base, and 7 bases stayed unmatched. The CDR3 sequence is 16 residues long. CDR3 loop: CASSYPSGTENTEAFF. In nucleotides, the CDR3 is TGTGCCAGCAGTTACCCTTCCGGGACAGAGAACACTGAAGCTTTCTTT.

The gene calls are TRBV6-5 and TRBJ2-1, with TRBD1 matching 8 bases. The length of the CDR3 is 12 residues. CDR1 MNHEY and CDR2 SVGAGI come from the germline V gene. V was clipped by 8 bases and J by 10 bases; unmatched bases: 7. The DNA for the CDR3 is TGTGCCAGCTATGACAGGGGAAGGGAGCAGTTCTTC. This gives the protein CASYDRGREQFF.

This chain uses TRBV6-6 with TRBJ2-7; 12 bases align to TRBD2. The CDR3 runs 13 residues. V lost 7 bases and J lost 7; bases outside the gene matches: 5. CDR1 and CDR2 from the germline V gene are MNHNY and SVGAGI (reference sequence). CDR3 DNA sequence: TGTGCCAGCAAACTAGCGGGAGGTGGTGAGCAGTACTTC. Translating it yields CASKLAGGGEQYF.

This clone was found a few times. The rearrangement joins TRBV4-1 to TRBJ1-2; D gene ambiguous. Germline loops: CDR1 MGHRA, CDR2 YSYEKL. With 0 bases removed from V and 4 bases from J, the gap between germline ends came to 6 bases. The CDR3 sequence is 13 residues long. The CDR3 sequence is CASSQDGGYGYTF. The CDR3 DNA follows: TGCGCCAGCAGCCAAGATGGAGGCTATGGCTACACCTTC.

The chain is built from TRBV18 and TRBJ2-1, with unresolved D. From germline, CDR1 is KGHSH and CDR2 LQKENI. The CDR3 is 14 amino acids. Trimming shortened V by 6 bases and J by 8 bases, and 17 bases separated the two germline ends. The CDR3 sequence is CASSLKTPSDEQFF. The CDR3 nucleotides read TGTGCCAGCTCTCTAAAGACTCCTTCGGATGAGCAGTTCTTC.

The V gene is TRBV27, the J gene TRBJ2-3; TRBD1 might be the D (5 bases). V dropped 2 bases and J dropped 3 bases, with 9 bases sitting between them. The CDR3 totals 14 residues. CDR1 MNHEY and CDR2 SMNVEV come from the germline V gene (reference sequence). CDR3 sequence: CASSLRDSTDTQYF. Written as DNA, the CDR3 is TGTGCCAGCAGTTTACGAGACAGTACAGATACGCAGTATTTT.

The V and J genes are TRBV7-2 and TRBJ2-5; 10 nucleotides agree with TRBD2. This CDR3 has 15 amino acids. V lost 5 bases, J lost 2 bases, and 5 bases stayed unmatched. CDR1 is SGHTA and CDR2 is FQGNSA in the germline V gene. CDR3 coding DNA: TGTGCCAGCAGCCGGGCTAGCGGGGGACAAGAGACCCAGTACTTC. This encodes CASSRASGGQETQYF.

V gene TRBV11-2 combines with J gene TRBJ2-3; a possible D gene is TRBD1 (5 bases). This CDR3 has 16 amino acids. Germline-derived CDR1 and CDR2 are SGHAT and FQNNGV. The ends were cut back, 5 bases at V and 0 bases at J, with 15 bases in the middle. CDR3 coding DNA: TGTGCCAGCAGCCCGAGTAAAGGGGAAAGCACAGATACGCAGTATTTT. This sequence encodes CASSPSKGESTDTQYF.

V is TRBV18 and J is TRBJ2-5; the match to TRBD1 covers 7 bases. J was trimmed by 9 bases and V by 3 bases; bases with no gene match: 13. Germline V gives CDR1 KGHSH, CDR2 LQKENI. The CDR3 loop spans 15 amino acids. The CDR3 loop is CASSPTGTAETPQYF. The CDR3 DNA is TGTGCCAGCTCACCTACGGGGACAGCGGAGACCCCCCAGTACTTC.

The chain uses TRBV10-3 and TRBJ1-2, with D tentatively TRBD1 (5 bases). The germline CDR1 and CDR2 sequences are ENHRY and SYGVKD. The V end lost 4 bases, the J end lost 6 bases, and 12 bases lay between the germline ends. The CDR3 loop spans 13 amino acids. The CDR3 reads CAISVGAGDGYTF. CDR3 coding DNA: TGTGCCATCAGTGTAGGGGCAGGCGATGGCTACACCTTC.

This clone showed up just a few times. This sequence joins TRBV6-1 and TRBJ1-4; D is perhaps TRBD1 (6 bases). CDR1 MNHNS and CDR2 SASEGT come from the germline V gene. The CDR3 spans 15 residues. The germline V and J ends were trimmed by 0 bases and 8 bases, with 13 bases remaining between them. The CDR3 coding sequence is TGTGCCAGCAGTGAAGCTCGGGGGGCCTACGAAAAACTGTTTTTT. Translation: CASSEARGAYEKLFF.

The chain carries TRBV19 and TRBJ2-6; possible D gene TRBD1, 6 bases. The CDR3 length is 17 residues. Germline V CDR1 and CDR2: LNHDA, SQIVND (reference sequence). The V end was cut by 8 bases, the J end by 0 bases, with 17 bases between. The CDR3 sequence is CASASGTSYSGANVLTF. CDR3 sequence (DNA): TGTGCCAGTGCCTCCGGGACATCATACTCTGGGGCCAACGTCCTGACTTTC.

V is TRBV29-1 and J is TRBJ1-4, with D maybe TRBD1 (5 bases). Germline assignment: CDR1 SQVTM and CDR2 ANQGSEA. The CDR3 is 14 amino acids. V lost 6 bases and J lost 7, with 18 bases in between. DNA for the CDR3: TGCAGCGTCCACACGGCGGGGCGCGGTGAAAAACTGTTTTTT. Its protein is CSVHTAGRGEKLFF.

V is TRBV19 and J is TRBJ1-3; TRBD1 might be the D (5 bases). Trimming shortened V by 3 bases and J by 0 bases, and 9 bases separated the two germline ends. The CDR3 has 15 amino acids. CDR1 and CDR2 (germline): LNHDA, SQIVND (reference sequence). The chain's CDR3 is CASSMGDSSGNTIYF. The CDR3 coding sequence is TGTGCCAGTAGTATGGGTGACAGCTCTGGAAACACCATATATTTT. Combining the CDR3 with reference TRBV19 and TRBJ1-3 gives the whole variable domain DGGITQSPKYLFRKEGQNVTLSCEQNLNHDAMYWYRQDPGQGLRLIYYSQIVNDFQKGDIAEGYSVSREKKESFPLTVTSAQKNPTAFYLCASSMGDSSGNTIYFGEGSWLTVV.

The CDR3 spells CASSLPNRENEQFF. CDR3 DNA: TGTGCCAGCAGCTTACCAAACAGGGAAAATGAGCAGTTCTTC. The gene calls are TRBV7-9 and TRBJ2-1; a weak D match, TRBD1 (6 bases). Germline-derived CDR1 and CDR2 are SEHNR and FQNEAQ (reference sequence). V was pared by 2 bases and J by 7 bases, with 12 bases between. CDR3 length: 14 amino acids.

The chain has TRBV19 and TRBJ1-1; D might be TRBD1 (5 bases). The CDR3 totals 14 residues. V lost 5 bases and J 1 base, leaving 11 bases between the germline ends. Germline CDR1 is LNHDA and CDR2 is SQIVND (reference sequence). The CDR3 spells CASSPRTSNTEAFF. DNA for the CDR3: TGTGCCAGTAGTCCCCGGACATCGAACACTGAAGCTTTCTTT.

J is TRBJ1-4 and V is TRBV2; D is possibly TRBD1 (5 bases). Trimming cost V 1 base and J 8 bases, with 14 bases left between them. The germline CDR1 and CDR2 sequences are SNHLY and FYNNEI. This CDR3 has 15 residues. CDR3 region: CASSEGGGGGEKLFF. The CDR3 nucleotides are TGTGCCAGCAGTGAAGGTGGCGGCGGGGGGGAAAAACTGTTTTTT.

This rearrangement joins TRBV29-1 to TRBJ1-1, with D maybe TRBD1 (6 bases). Between the trimmed V and J ends, which lost 7 bases and 4 bases, there was a span of 16 bases. Germline V lookup: CDR1 SQVTM, CDR2 ANQGSEA. CDR3 length equals 13 residues. The CDR3 DNA reads TGCAGCGCTAAACAGGGACACAGCACTGAAGCTTTCTTT. Translated, it gives CSAKQGHSTEAFF. Full variable domain (missing parts from reference TRBV29-1 and TRBJ1-1): SAVISQKPSRDICQRGTSLTIQCQVDSQVTMMFWYRQQPGQSLTLIATANQGSEATYESGFVIDKFPISRPNLTFSTLTVSNMSPEDSSIYLCSAKQGHSTEAFFGQGTRLTVV.

The rearrangement joins TRBV7-2 to TRBJ1-5; 9 positions match TRBD1. The CDR3 runs to 15 residues. J lost 4 bases, V lost 6 bases, and 7 bases had no gene match. Germline V CDR1 and CDR2: SGHTA, FQGNSA. The CDR3 sequence: CASSYTGGNNQPQHF. CDR3 coding DNA: TGTGCCAGCAGTTACACAGGGGGCAATAATCAGCCCCAGCATTTT.

The V and J genes are TRBV7-2 and TRBJ2-7; D is possibly TRBD1 (6 bases). CDR1 is SGHTA and CDR2 is FQGNSA in the germline V gene. V lost 3 bases to trimming and J lost 5 bases, with 14 bases between them. This CDR3 region has 14 residues. The CDR3 is CASSFRTGTNEQYF. The CDR3 nucleotides are TGTGCCAGCAGCTTCCGAACAGGGACCAACGAGCAGTACTTC.